The TCR beta chain under discussion was sequenced for a study of T cell changes during pregnancy in multiple sclerosis. Clones were read by immunoSEQ multiplex PCR, and TCRdb kept only the in-frame ones, dropping some. The data hold around 100,000 clones, with 85% to 95% observed a single time. CDR1 is MGHRA, CDR2 YSYEKL, per germline. Trimming removed 1 base from V and 1 base from J; junction bases left unmatched: 18. The CDR3 contains 22 residues. V gene TRBV4-1 combines with J gene TRBJ2-3, with 12 bases matching TRBD2. The sequencing used peripheral blood, collected before pregnancy. The TCR sequence derives from a female donor with multiple sclerosis, enrolled in a pregnancy study. The CDR3 coding sequence is TGCGCCAGCAGCCAAGGGGTGAGACTAGCGGGAGTTCCCAGTAGGGGCACAGATACGCAGTATTTT. Encoded protein: CASSQGVRLAGVPSRGTDTQYF.